This entry concerns a single TCR beta chain. Its antigen is currently not known. Within one base of it there is no much larger clone, and no base qualities were kept. TCRbeta CDR3 regions were amplified from genomic DNA by means of the immunoSEQ Assay, a bias-controlled multiplex PCR. Per the source publication's procedure: The number of nucleated cells in each sample was estimated from the amplification of reference gene primers within the assay. To quantify the absolute abundance of each unique TCRbeta CDR3 rearrangement, sequence reads were collapsed and filtered. For each sample, productive Simpson clonality was calculated by taking the square root of Simpson's diversity index across productive rearrangements. TCRdb stores this immuneACCESS table with in-frame sequences only. Part of the clones is absent; in the studies checked, under half of the shortfall reflects unresolved V genes, and no reason is known for the rest. V, J and clone size are those of that table, while D and trimming were read from the DNA. The sample records under 350,000 clones, around 87% of which are singletons. Together, the top ten hold 3.6% of the sample.

This specimen comes from a study of blood T cell repertoires in COVID-19 (dated by TCRdb to 2019 to 2021). About the study as a whole: Collaborator samples came from the United States, Italy and Spain and covered acute and convalescent phases of COVID-19. The prospective study material was composed of cDNA or gDNA derived from T cells, B-cell-depleted T cells, or PBMCs. Deeply sampled blood TCRbeta repertoires from subjects exposed to, actively infected with, or recovered from COVID-19 were included in the dataset. A freely available public database, intended as a resource for researchers studying the immune response to SARS-CoV-2, is where the repertoires were released. Samples were obtained from the ongoing ImmuneRACE study (first 160 participants) and from some 1,200 subjects provided by 6 global collaborators. The sample metadata nearly always contained a de-identified subject ID, COVID-19 status, age in years and sex. Where available, HLA class I and class II types were taken from metadata supplied by the sample provider and were not determined by assay-based typing.

The paper as a whole reports these results and caveats: The amount of clinical and demographic metadata varied by source and participant and was provided uncurated.

Collaborating institutions collected whole blood in K2EDTA tubes following their own protocols. For TCRbeta analysis, collaborator samples were shipped as frozen whole blood, as isolated PBMCs, or as DNA extracted from either sample type. The sequence was collected from a man between 18 and 29 years old with active or convalescent COVID-19. What was sequenced was peripheral blood.

The DNA sequence is as follows: TGTGCCAGCAGCTTGGGACAGGGGAGGGAGTACTACGAGCAGTACTTC. Its product reads: CASSLGQGREYYEQYF. The chain is assembled from TRBV11-1 and TRBJ2-7; 10 middle bases align to TRBD1. V is pruned by 3 bases and J by 3 bases, leaving 8 bases of the junction without a gene match. The germline V gene (reference sequence) specifies SGHAT as CDR1 and FQDESV as CDR2. CDR3 length: 16 amino acids, cysteine to phenylalanine. Of all the DNA, just the CDR3 is kept, 48 bases in frame from base 1.